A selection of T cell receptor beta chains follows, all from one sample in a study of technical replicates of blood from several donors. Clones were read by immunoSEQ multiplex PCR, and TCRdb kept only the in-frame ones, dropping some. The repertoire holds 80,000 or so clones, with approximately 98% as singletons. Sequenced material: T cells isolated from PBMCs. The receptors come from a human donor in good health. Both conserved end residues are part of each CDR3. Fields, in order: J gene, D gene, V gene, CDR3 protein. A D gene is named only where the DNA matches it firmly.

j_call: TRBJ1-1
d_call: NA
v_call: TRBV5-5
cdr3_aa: CASSLGPENTEAFF

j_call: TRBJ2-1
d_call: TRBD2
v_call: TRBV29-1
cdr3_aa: CSVSAGGLYNEQFF

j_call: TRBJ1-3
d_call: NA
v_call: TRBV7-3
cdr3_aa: CASSFSRDSGNTIYF

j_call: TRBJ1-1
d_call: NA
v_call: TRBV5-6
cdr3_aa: CASSSMTAQAFF

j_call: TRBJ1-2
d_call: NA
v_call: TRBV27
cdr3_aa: CASSPDREIYGYTF

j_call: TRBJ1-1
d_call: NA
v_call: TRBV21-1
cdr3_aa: CASSKGSRLRMNTEAFF

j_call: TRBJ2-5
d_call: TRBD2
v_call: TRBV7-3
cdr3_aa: CASSLSGTSGMETQYF

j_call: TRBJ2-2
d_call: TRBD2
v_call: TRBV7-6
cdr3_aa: CASSPWTSPLTGELFF

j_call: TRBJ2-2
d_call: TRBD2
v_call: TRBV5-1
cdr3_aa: CASSPRGTSGRSTSGELFF

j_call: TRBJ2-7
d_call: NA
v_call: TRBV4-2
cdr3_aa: CASSQGGQGYEQYF

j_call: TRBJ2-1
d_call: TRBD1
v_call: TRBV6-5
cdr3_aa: CASSLLQGAYNEQFF

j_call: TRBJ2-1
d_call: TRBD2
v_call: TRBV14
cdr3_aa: CASSRRGTGQLAGLYNEQFF

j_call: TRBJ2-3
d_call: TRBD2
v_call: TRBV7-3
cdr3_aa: CASSRLAGGSTDTQYF

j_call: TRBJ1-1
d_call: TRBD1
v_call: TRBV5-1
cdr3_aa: CASSSKQGRTEAFF

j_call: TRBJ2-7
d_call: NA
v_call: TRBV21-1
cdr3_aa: CASSTPGQGLYEQYF

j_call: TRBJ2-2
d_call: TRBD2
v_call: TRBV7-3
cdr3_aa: CASSRLAGAGELFF

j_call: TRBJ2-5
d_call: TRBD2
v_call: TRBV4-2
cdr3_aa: CASSQDAPFLGEGLSETQYF

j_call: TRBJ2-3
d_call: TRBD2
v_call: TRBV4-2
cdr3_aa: CASSQGTSGISTDTQYF